This T cell receptor beta chain is drawn from a study of blood T cell repertoires in COVID-19. Study as a whole: Collection of acute and convalescent COVID-19 samples took place in the United States, Italy and Spain. T cells, B-cell-depleted T cells, or PBMCs provided the cDNA or gDNA that served as material.

Authors' processing steps: For nucleated cells, counts were estimated from reference gene primer amplification. The table came from immunoSEQ multiplex PCR; TCRdb's copy has only in-frame clones and leaves some out. V, J and clone size derive from that table, while D and trimming were established from the DNA sequence. The sample contains tens of thousands of clones, about 81% of which appear only once. V lost 0 bases to trimming and J lost 0 bases, with 10 bases between them. There are 15 residues in the CDR3. Germline assignment: CDR1 SGHNT and CDR2 YYREEE (reference sequence). This TCR was sampled from a human donor in a cohort sampled during active COVID-19. Sequencing was done on a sample of peripheral blood. This chain connects TRBV5-4 to TRBJ2-7; D is possibly TRBD1 (6 bases). In DNA, the CDR3 is TGTGCCAGCAGCTTGGTGGGGGCGACCTCCTACGAGCAGTACTTC. Translation gives CASSLVGATSYEQYF.